These 30 T cell receptor beta chains were all obtained from the same sample, sequenced in a study of blood T cell repertoires in COVID-19. The protocol was immunoSEQ multiplex PCR, while the TCRdb copy is restricted to in-frame clones and leaves out a portion. The top ten hold roughly 14% of the sample, which has under 200,000 clones, less than 90% seen once. Sequenced input: peripheral blood. The receptors here all came from a man younger than 30 with active or convalescent COVID-19.

This sequence joins TRBV7-2 and TRBJ2-1, with 8 bases matching TRBD1. The length of the CDR3 is 19 residues. V trimming: 1 base; J trimming: 0 bases; junction bases outside the gene matches: 11. The V gene's germline CDR1 is SGHTA and CDR2 FQGNSA. DNA of the CDR3: TGTGCCAGCAGCTTAGTTGCAGGGGGCGCTTCCAGCTCCTACAATGAGCAGTTCTTC. Translating it yields CASSLVAGGASSSYNEQFF.

The chain joins TRBV20-1 to TRBJ2-1, with unresolved D. There are 14 residues in the CDR3. The germline CDR1 and CDR2 sequences are DFQATT and SNEGSKA (reference sequence). The V gene lost 3 bases and the J gene lost 0 bases, with 9 bases spanning the gap. CDR3 nucleotide sequence: TGCAGTGCTAGTAGTGCAGGCTCCTACAATGAGCAGTTCTTC. Translated: CSASSAGSYNEQFF.

The chain employs TRBV6-2 or TRBV6-3 and TRBJ1-1; TRBD1 might be the D (5 bases). This CDR3 contains 14 residues. Per germline, CDR1 MNHEY and CDR2 SVGEGT. Trimming took 3 bases from V and 5 from J, leaving 13 bases between them. This CDR3 reads CASSYWGGWTEAFF. CDR3 bases: TGTGCCAGCAGTTATTGGGGGGGATGGACTGAAGCTTTCTTT.

This clone was found a few times. The chain joins TRBV5-4 to TRBJ1-6; 8 bases agree with TRBD1. The V gene's germline CDR1 is SGHNT and CDR2 YYREEE (reference sequence). J was trimmed by 7 bases and V by 0 bases; bases with no gene match: 3. CDR3 length equals 15 residues. As DNA, the CDR3 is TGTGCCAGCAGCTTGGACAGGGGGGGAAATTCACCCCTCCACTTT. Its translation is CASSLDRGGNSPLHF. Complete variable domain (other parts from reference TRBV5-4 and TRBJ1-6): ETGVTQSPTHLIKTRGQQVTLRCSSQSGHNTVSWYQQALGQGPQFIFQYYREEENGRGNFPPRFSGLQFPNYSSELNVNALELDDSALYLCASSLDRGGNSPLHFGNGTRLTVT.

This sequence joins TRBV7-2 and TRBJ2-7; TRBD2 aligns across 8 bases. Trimming at V came to 4 bases and at J to 3 bases, leaving 5 bases not matched to a gene. CDR1 and CDR2 (germline): SGHTA, FQGNSA. The CDR3 extends over 14 amino acids. Written as DNA, the CDR3 is TGTGCCAGCAGCTCCACCGGGGGGGTCTACGAGCAGTACTTC. Translating gives CASSSTGGVYEQYF.

J is TRBJ2-5 and V is TRBV5-1; 10 bases are a match to TRBD2. CDR1 SGHRS and CDR2 YFSETQ come from the germline V gene. This CDR3 spans 14 amino acids. With 6 bases clipped from V and 5 bases from J, the junction kept 7 bases outside the gene matches. DNA for the CDR3: TGCGCCAGCAAGATACTAGCGGGGTTGGAGACCCAGTACTTC. Translated: CASKILAGLETQYF.

This chain links TRBV3-1 (or the pseudogene TRBV3-2) with TRBJ2-1, with a weak D call TRBD2 (6 bases). Germline CDR1 and CDR2: LGHDT and YNNKEL (reference sequence). The length of the CDR3 is 15 residues. V was cut by 3 bases and J by 6 bases, with 15 bases left in between. CDR3 sequence (DNA): TGTGCCAGCAGCCATGTCGGAGGGCCGCGCAATGAGCAGTTCTTC. Translated, it gives CASSHVGGPRNEQFF.

This chain connects TRBV2 to TRBJ2-7; D not resolved. The CDR3 runs 14 residues. V was cut by 5 bases and J by 4 bases, with 15 bases left in between. Germline values: CDR1 SNHLY, CDR2 FYNNEI. CDR3 DNA: TGTGCCAGCAGTCTTAGCACACAAATTTACGAGCAGTACTTC. It specifies CASSLSTQIYEQYF.

Many counts were recorded for this clone. The chain links TRBV18 to TRBJ1-4; perhaps TRBD1 as D (5 bases). The germline CDR1 and CDR2 sequences are KGHSH and LQKENI. The CDR3 totals 19 residues. V dropped 2 bases and J dropped 6 bases, with 25 bases sitting between them. The CDR3 coding sequence is TGTGCCAGCTCACCAAGGATCTATTCTGGGGCAGGCCCACATGAAAAACTGTTTTTT. It yields the protein CASSPRIYSGAGPHEKLFF. The whole variable domain, filled in from reference TRBV18 and TRBJ1-4, reads NAGVMQNPRHLVRRRGQEARLRCSPMKGHSHVYWYRQLPEEGLKFMVYLQKENIIDESGMPKERFSAEFPKEGPSILRIQQVVRGDSAAYFCASSPRIYSGAGPHEKLFFGSGTQLSVL.

The chain joins TRBV28 to TRBJ2-1, with 8 bases aligning to TRBD2. In germline, CDR1 is MDHEN, CDR2 SYDVKM. V gave up 7 bases and J gave up 4 bases; unmatched junction bases: 12. The CDR3 extends over 16 amino acids. The CDR3 protein is CASKLPGTRKYNEQFF. For the CDR3, the DNA is TGTGCCAGCAAGTTGCCCGGGACTAGAAAATACAATGAGCAGTTCTTC.

The genes are TRBV7-8 and TRBJ2-7; 9 positions match TRBD2. V lost 1 base, J lost 7 bases, and 11 bases stayed unmatched. CDR1 is SGHVS and CDR2 is FQNEAQ in the germline V gene. This CDR3 has 16 amino acids. CDR3 residues: CASSLVSSGRSGEQYF. In nucleotides, the CDR3 is TGTGCCAGCAGCTTAGTTAGTAGCGGGAGATCGGGGGAGCAGTACTTC.

The CDR3 reads CASSIEAGFNTYGYTF. The CDR3 nucleotides are TGTGCCAGTAGTATAGAGGCGGGATTTAATACCTATGGCTACACCTTC. This chain connects TRBV19 to TRBJ1-2; D is unresolved. Trimming left V 0 bases short and J 4 bases short, with 15 bases between. The CDR3 extends over 16 amino acids. Germline V gene lookup returns CDR1 LNHDA and CDR2 SQIVND (reference sequence).

This chain joins TRBV4-3 and TRBJ2-3; D perhaps matches TRBD2 (6 bases). The CDR3 extends over 16 amino acids. From germline, CDR1 is LGHNA and CDR2 YSLEER. The V and J ends lost 1 base and 8 bases respectively, with 19 bases between them. The CDR3 DNA reads as TGCGCCAGCAGCCAAGGGGGACTCGTGGACATCGGTACGCAGTATTTT. Its translation: CASSQGGLVDIGTQYF.

The V gene is TRBV12-3 or TRBV12-4, the J gene TRBJ2-1; 8 nucleotides line up with TRBD2. V shed 3 bases and J 7 bases; nucleotides not matched to a gene: 2. This CDR3 is 13 amino acids long. The DNA of the CDR3 is TGTGCCAGCAGTTTTGGCGGGGGGAATGAGCAGTTCTTC. As protein: CASSFGGGNEQFF.

This sequence joins TRBV3-1 (or the pseudogene TRBV3-2) and TRBJ2-7, with D possibly TRBD2 on 5 matching bases. The CDR3 is made up of 17 amino acids. Deletions cut 1 base from V and 2 bases from J, with 18 bases between. Germline V gene sequence: CDR1 LGHDT, CDR2 YNNKEL (reference sequence). CDR3 nucleotide sequence: TGTGCCAGCAGCCAAGGAAGAGCGGCCCGGCGGGCCTACGAGCAGTACTTC. This translates into CASSQGRAARRAYEQYF.

The chain uses TRBV10-3 and TRBJ2-7, with D maybe TRBD2 (6 bases). From germline, CDR1 is ENHRY and CDR2 SYGVKD. The CDR3 extends over 17 amino acids. V was pared by 2 bases and J by 0 bases, with 17 bases between. The CDR3: CAISEVGGSSSSYEQYF. CDR3 DNA: TGTGCCATCAGTGAGGTGGGAGGTTCCTCAAGCTCCTACGAGCAGTACTTC.

This sequence joins TRBV19 and TRBJ1-2; 9 bases agree with TRBD1. Trimming cost V 6 bases and J 7 bases; bases outside gene matches: 9. The CDR3 totals 14 residues. Germline CDR1 is LNHDA and CDR2 is SQIVND (reference sequence). The CDR3 region has the DNA TGTGCCAGTAGCGACTTTACAGGGGGCCTTGGCTACACCTTC. This encodes CASSDFTGGLGYTF.

The chain employs TRBV6-5 and TRBJ1-2, with D possibly matching TRBD1 (5 bases). The germline V gene encodes CDR1 MNHEY and CDR2 SVGAGI. The CDR3 runs 15 residues. V lost 10 bases to trimming and J lost 5 bases, with 23 bases between them. The CDR3 DNA reads TGTGCCACCCTGGGGGGGAGGACGGCGCCATATGGCTACACCTTC. It codes for CATLGGRTAPYGYTF.

The gene calls are TRBV5-1 and TRBJ2-7; tentative D call: TRBD2 (6 bases). The CDR3 is 16 residues long. The ends were cut back, 5 bases at V and 3 bases at J, with 21 bases in the middle. CDR1 is SGHRS, CDR2 YFSETQ, per germline. The CDR3 DNA is TGCGCCAGCAGGTGGGACTCCACCGCCAAATTCTACGAGCAGTACTTC. The encoded protein is CASRWDSTAKFYEQYF.

This clone appeared a few times. The chain uses TRBV5-1 and TRBJ2-1, with TRBD1 matching over 8 bases. The CDR3 loop spans 14 amino acids. J gave up 8 bases and V 7 bases, and 11 bases lay outside the gene matches. The V gene's germline CDR1 is SGHRS and CDR2 YFSETQ. The CDR3 here is CASSLQGAGYEQFF. CDR3 bases: TGCGCCAGCTCACTTCAGGGGGCAGGCTATGAGCAGTTCTTC.

The gene calls are TRBV7-9 and TRBJ1-6; no definite D call. The V end was cut by 3 bases, the J end by 4 bases, with 4 bases between. CDR3 length: 13 amino acids. Looked up from germline, CDR1 is SEHNR and CDR2 is FQNEAQ (reference sequence). CDR3 nucleotide sequence: TGTGCCAGCAGCTTCGGTTATAATTCACCCCTCCACTTT. Translated: CASSFGYNSPLHF.

The chain employs TRBV7-9 and TRBJ2-2, with 9 nucleotides matching TRBD1. This CDR3 has 15 amino acids. V trimming: 5 bases; J trimming: 7 bases; junction bases outside the gene matches: 8. CDR1 is SEHNR, CDR2 FQNEAQ, per germline (reference sequence). The CDR3 coding sequence is TGTGCCAGCAGCCCGCCGACAGGGGGTTTCGGGGAGCTGTTTTTT. Translation: CASSPPTGGFGELFF. The full variable domain, its missing parts supplied by reference TRBV7-9 and TRBJ2-2, is DTGVSQNPRHKITKRGQNVTFRCDPISEHNRLYWYRQTLGQGPEFLTYFQNEAQLEKSRLLSDRFSAERPKGSFSTLEIQRTEQGDSAMYLCASSPPTGGFGELFFGEGSRLTVL.

The chain combines TRBV3-1 (or the pseudogene TRBV3-2) with TRBJ2-3; 9 bases line up with TRBD2. The trim removed 6 bases at V and 0 bases at J, leaving 4 bases unmatched. The CDR3 totals 15 residues. Germline CDR1 reads LGHDT; CDR2 reads YNNKEL (reference sequence). CDR3 amino acids: CASRVAGVSTDTQYF. The CDR3 DNA reads as TGTGCCAGCAGGGTAGCGGGAGTAAGCACAGATACGCAGTATTTT.

The chain has TRBV19 and TRBJ1-4; 8 bases align to TRBD1. V lost 8 bases, J lost 0 bases, and 2 bases stayed unmatched. The CDR3 sequence is 14 residues long. Germline V gene lookup returns CDR1 LNHDA and CDR2 SQIVND (reference sequence). CDR3 residues: CASGQGPTNEKLFF. CDR3 nucleotide sequence: TGTGCCAGTGGACAGGGACCAACTAATGAAAAACTGTTTTTT. Full variable domain (rest looked up from reference TRBV19 and TRBJ1-4): DGGITQSPKYLFRKEGQNVTLSCEQNLNHDAMYWYRQDPGQGLRLIYYSQIVNDFQKGDIAEGYSVSREKKESFPLTVTSAQKNPTAFYLCASGQGPTNEKLFFGSGTQLSVL.

The CDR3 is CAWSGLAGLSYEQYF. CDR3 nucleotides: TGTGCCTGGAGCGGCCTAGCGGGCCTCTCCTACGAGCAGTACTTC. The rearrangement uses TRBV30 and TRBJ2-7, with 8 nucleotides matching TRBD2. Germline V gene data show CDR1 as GTSNPN and CDR2 as SVGIG (reference sequence). Unmatched junction bases numbered 7, after V lost 3 bases and J lost 0 bases. This CDR3 spans 15 amino acids.

V and J are TRBV10-1 and TRBJ1-5; no clear D gene. V lost 9 bases and J 0 bases, leaving 9 bases between the germline ends. The germline V gene has CDR1 WNHNN and CDR2 SYGVQD (reference sequence). The CDR3 covers 13 residues. The CDR3 sequence: CASSPYSNQPQHF. The CDR3 coding sequence is TGCGCCAGTAGCCCATATAGCAATCAGCCCCAGCATTTT.

Notes on this clone: This same CDR3 is encoded by further DNA sequences in the sample. This rearrangement joins TRBV20-1 to TRBJ2-2, with D possibly matching TRBD2 (5 bases). The CDR3 sequence is 12 residues long. Germline-derived CDR1 and CDR2 are DFQATT and SNEGSKA (reference sequence). The germline V and J ends were trimmed by 3 bases and 5 bases, with 7 bases remaining between them. CDR3 sequence reads: CSASGRTGELFF. The CDR3 DNA sequence: TGCAGTGCTAGTGGGAGAACCGGGGAGCTGTTTTTT.

The V gene is TRBV5-1, the J gene TRBJ2-1; D possibly corresponds to TRBD2 (6 bases). The V end lost 3 bases, the J end lost 5 bases, and 9 bases lay between the germline ends. Germline V gene data show CDR1 as SGHRS and CDR2 as YFSETQ. This CDR3 has 13 amino acids. The CDR3 sequence is CASSYGSNNEQFF. CDR3 DNA sequence: TGCGCCAGCAGCTACGGGAGTAACAATGAGCAGTTCTTC. The full variable domain, completed using reference TRBV5-1 and TRBJ2-1, is KAGVTQTPRYLIKTRGQQVTLSCSPISGHRSVSWYQQTPGQGLQFLFEYFSETQRNKGNFPGRFSGRQFSNSRSEMNVSTLELGDSALYLCASSYGSNNEQFFGPGTRLTVL.

The chain recombines TRBV24-1 with TRBJ2-3, with D possibly matching TRBD1 (5 bases). This CDR3 has 16 amino acids. Germline loops: CDR1 KGHDR, CDR2 SFDVKD. V gave up 1 base and J gave up 0 bases, with 10 bases separating them. This CDR3 is CATSDLRGHSTDTQYF. CDR3 bases: TGTGCCACCAGTGATTTAAGAGGACATAGCACAGATACGCAGTATTTT.

V is TRBV29-1 and J is TRBJ1-2; no reliable D call. This CDR3 region has 13 residues. Looked up from germline, CDR1 is SQVTM and CDR2 is ANQGSEA. With 1 base removed from V and 4 bases from J, the gap between germline ends came to 10 bases. The CDR3 DNA reads as TGCAGCGTTGAAGGCGACAATGGCTATGGCTACACCTTC. Residues: CSVEGDNGYGYTF.